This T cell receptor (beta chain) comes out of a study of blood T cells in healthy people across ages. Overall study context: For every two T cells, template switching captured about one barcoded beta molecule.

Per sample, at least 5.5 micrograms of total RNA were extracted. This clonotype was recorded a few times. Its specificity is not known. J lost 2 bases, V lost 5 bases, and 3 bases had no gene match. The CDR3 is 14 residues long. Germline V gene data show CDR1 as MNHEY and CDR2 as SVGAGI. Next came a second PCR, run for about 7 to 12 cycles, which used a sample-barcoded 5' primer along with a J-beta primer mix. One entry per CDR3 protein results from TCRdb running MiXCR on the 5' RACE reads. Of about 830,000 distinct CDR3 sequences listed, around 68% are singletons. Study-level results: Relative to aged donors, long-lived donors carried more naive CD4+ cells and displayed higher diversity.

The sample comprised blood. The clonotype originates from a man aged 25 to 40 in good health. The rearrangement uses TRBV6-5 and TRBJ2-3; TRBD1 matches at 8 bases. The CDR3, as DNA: TGTGCCAGCAGTCTGGGACAGGTCACAGATACGCAGTATTTT. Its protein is CASSLGQVTDTQYF.